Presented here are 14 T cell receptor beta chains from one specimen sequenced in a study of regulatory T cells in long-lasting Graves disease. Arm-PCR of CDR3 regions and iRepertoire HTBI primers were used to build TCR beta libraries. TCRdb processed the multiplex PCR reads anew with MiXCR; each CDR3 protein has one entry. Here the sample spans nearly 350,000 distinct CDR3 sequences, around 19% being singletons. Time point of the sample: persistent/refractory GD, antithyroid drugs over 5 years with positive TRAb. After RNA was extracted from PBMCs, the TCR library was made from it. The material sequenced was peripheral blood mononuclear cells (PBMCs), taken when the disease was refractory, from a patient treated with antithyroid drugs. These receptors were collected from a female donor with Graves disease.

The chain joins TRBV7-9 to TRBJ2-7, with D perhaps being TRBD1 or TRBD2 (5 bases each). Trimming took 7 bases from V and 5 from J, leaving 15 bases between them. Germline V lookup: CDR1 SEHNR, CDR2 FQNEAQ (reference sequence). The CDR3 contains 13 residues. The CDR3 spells CASTSPGTNEQYF. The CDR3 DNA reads TGTGCCAGCACTTCCCCGGGGACGAACGAGCAGTACTTC.

The CDR3 DNA sequence: TGCAGTGCTCATCTAAATGACCGATACTATGGCTACACCTTC. Protein product: CSAHLNDRYYGYTF. The V and J genes are TRBV20-1 and TRBJ1-2; unclear D gene. The germline CDR1 and CDR2 sequences are DFQATT and SNEGSKA (reference sequence). This CDR3 has 14 residues. Between the trimmed V and J ends, which lost 5 bases and 3 bases, there was a span of 16 bases.

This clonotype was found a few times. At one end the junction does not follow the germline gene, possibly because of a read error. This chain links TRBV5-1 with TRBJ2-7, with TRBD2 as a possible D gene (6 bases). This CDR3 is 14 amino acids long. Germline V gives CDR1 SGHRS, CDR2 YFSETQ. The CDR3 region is CANSLGGESRQQYF. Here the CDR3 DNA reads TGCGCCAACAGCTTGGGCGGGGAGAGCCGGCAGCAGTACTTC.

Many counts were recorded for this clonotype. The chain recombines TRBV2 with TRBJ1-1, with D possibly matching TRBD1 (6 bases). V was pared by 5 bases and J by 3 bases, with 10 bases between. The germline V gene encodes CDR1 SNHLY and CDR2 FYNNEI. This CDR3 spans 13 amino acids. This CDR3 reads CASSHRVDTEAFF. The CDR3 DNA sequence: TGTGCCAGCAGTCACAGGGTAGACACTGAAGCTTTCTTT.

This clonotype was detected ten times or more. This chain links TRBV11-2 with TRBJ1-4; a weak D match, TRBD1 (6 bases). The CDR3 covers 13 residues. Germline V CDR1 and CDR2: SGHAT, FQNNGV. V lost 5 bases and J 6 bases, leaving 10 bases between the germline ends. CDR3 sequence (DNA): TGTGCCAGCAGCCCGGGGGGCGATGAAAAACTGTTTTTT. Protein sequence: CASSPGGDEKLFF.

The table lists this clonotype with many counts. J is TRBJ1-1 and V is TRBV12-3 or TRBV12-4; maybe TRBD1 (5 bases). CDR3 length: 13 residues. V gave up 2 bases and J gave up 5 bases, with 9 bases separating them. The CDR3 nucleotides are TGTGCCAGCAGTTTATGGGGGAAAACTGAAGCTTTCTTT. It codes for CASSLWGKTEAFF.

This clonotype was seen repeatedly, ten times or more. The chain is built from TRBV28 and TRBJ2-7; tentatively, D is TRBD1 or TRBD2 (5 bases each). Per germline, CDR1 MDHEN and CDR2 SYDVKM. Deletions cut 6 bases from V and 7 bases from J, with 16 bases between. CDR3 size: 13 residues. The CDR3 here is CASSNSGTPEQYF. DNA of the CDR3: TGTGCCAGCAGCAACTCCGGGACGCCGGAGCAGTACTTC.

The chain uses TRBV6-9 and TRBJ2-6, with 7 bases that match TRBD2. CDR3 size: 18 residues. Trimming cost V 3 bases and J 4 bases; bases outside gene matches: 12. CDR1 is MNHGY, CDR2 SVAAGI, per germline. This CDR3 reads CASSYSAGVRVGANVLTF. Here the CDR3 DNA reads TGTGCCAGCAGTTACTCTGCGGGGGTCCGAGTAGGGGCCAACGTCCTGACTTTC.

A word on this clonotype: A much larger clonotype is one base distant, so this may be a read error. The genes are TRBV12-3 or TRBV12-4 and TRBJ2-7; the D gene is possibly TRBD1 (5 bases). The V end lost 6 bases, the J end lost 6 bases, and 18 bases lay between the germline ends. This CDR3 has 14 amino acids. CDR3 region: CASRPHLGPCEQYF. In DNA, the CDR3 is TGTGCCAGCAGACCCCATTTGGGGCCCTGCGAGCAGTACTTC.

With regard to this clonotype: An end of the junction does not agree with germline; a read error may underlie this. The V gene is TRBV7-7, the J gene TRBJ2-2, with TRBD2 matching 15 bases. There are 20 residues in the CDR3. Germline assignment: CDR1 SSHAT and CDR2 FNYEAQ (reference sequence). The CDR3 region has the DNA TGTGCTAGCAGCCCGTGGACTAGCGGGAGGGCCCAGCTGTCCACCGGGGAGCTGTTTTTT. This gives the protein CASSPWTSGRAQLSTGELFF.

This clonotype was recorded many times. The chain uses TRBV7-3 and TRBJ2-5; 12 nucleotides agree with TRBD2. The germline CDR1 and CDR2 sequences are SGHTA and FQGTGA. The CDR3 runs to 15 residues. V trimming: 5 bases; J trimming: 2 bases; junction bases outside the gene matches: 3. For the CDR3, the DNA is TGTGCCAGCAGCCCTGGACTAGCGGGGCAAGAGACCCAGTACTTC. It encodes CASSPGLAGQETQYF.

The CDR3 spells CASSQDYTSHWNTGELFF. The CDR3 coding sequence is TGTGCCAGCAGCCAAGATTATACCAGTCATTGGAACACCGGGGAGCTGTTTTTT. The gene calls are TRBV14 and TRBJ2-2; unclear D gene. Germline V gives CDR1 SGHDN, CDR2 FVKESK. V lost 0 bases and J lost 1, with 15 bases in between. There are 18 residues in the CDR3. Combining the CDR3 with reference TRBV14 and TRBJ2-2 gives the whole variable domain EAGVTQFPSHSVIEKGQTVTLRCDPISGHDNLYWYRRVMGKEIKFLLHFVKESKQDESGMPNNRFLAERTGGTYSTLKVQPAELEDSGVYFCASSQDYTSHWNTGELFFGEGSRLTVL.

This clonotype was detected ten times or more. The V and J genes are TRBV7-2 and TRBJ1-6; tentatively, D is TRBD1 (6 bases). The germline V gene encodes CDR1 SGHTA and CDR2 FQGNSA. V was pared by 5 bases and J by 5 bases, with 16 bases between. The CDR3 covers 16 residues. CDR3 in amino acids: CASSPRGPGDNSPLHF. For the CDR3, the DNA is TGTGCCAGCAGCCCCAGGGGACCCGGGGATAATTCACCCCTCCACTTT.

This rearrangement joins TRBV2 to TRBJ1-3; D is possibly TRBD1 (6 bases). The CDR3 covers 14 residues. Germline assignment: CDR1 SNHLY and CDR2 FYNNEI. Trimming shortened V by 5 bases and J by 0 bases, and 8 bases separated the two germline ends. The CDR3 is CASSTGSSGNTIYF. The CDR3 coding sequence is TGTGCCAGCAGTACAGGGAGCTCTGGAAACACCATATATTTT.